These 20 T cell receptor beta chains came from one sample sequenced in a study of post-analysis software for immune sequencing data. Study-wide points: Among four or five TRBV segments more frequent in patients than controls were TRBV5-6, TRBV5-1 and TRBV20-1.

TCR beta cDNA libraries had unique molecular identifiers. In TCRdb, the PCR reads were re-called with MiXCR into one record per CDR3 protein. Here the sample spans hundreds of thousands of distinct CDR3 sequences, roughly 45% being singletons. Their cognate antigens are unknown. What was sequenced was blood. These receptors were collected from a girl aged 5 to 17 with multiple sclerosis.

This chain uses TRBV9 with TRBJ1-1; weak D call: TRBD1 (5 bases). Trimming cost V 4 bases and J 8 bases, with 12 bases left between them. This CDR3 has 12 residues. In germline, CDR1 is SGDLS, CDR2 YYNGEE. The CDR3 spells CASSSKGSEAFF. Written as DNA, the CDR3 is TGTGCCAGCAGCTCAAAGGGGTCAGAAGCTTTCTTT.

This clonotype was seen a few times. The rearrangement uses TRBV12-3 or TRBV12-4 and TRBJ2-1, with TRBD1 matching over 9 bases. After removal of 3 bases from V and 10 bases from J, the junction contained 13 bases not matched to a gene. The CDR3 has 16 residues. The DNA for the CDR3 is TGTGCCAGCAGTTTGCACCAACCGGGACAGGGAGGCGAGCAGTTCTTC. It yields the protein CASSLHQPGQGGEQFF.

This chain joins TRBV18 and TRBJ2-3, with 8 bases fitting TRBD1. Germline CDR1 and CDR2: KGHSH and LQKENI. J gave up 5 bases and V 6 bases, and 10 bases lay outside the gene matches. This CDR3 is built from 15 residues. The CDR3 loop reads CASSRYGRGQDTQYF. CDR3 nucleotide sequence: TGTGCCAGCTCTAGATACGGCAGGGGGCAAGATACGCAGTATTTT. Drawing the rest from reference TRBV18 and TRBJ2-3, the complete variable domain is NAGVMQNPRHLVRRRGQEARLRCSPMKGHSHVYWYRQLPEEGLKFMVYLQKENIIDESGMPKERFSAEFPKEGPSILRIQQVVRGDSAAYFCASSRYGRGQDTQYFGPGTRLTVL.

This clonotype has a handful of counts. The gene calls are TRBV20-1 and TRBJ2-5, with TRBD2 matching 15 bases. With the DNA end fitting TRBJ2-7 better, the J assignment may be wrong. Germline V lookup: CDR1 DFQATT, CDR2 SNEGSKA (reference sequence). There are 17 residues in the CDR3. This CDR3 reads CSASSRTSGRVPYEQYF. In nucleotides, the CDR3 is TGCAGTGCTAGCTCTAGGACTAGCGGGAGGGTTCCCTACGAGCAGTACTTC.

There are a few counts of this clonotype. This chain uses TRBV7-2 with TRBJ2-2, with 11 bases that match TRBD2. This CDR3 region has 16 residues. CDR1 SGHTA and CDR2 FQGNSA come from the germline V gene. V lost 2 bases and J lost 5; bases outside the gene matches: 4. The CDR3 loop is CASSLTLAGVTGELFF. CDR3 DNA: TGTGCCAGCAGCTTAACACTAGCGGGGGTTACCGGGGAGCTGTTTTTT.

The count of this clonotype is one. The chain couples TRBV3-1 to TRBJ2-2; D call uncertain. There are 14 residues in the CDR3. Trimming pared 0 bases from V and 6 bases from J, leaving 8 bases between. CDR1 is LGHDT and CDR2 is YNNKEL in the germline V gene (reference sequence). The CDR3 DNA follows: TGTGCCAGCAGCCAAGATCTAGGAGCCGGGGAGCTGTTTTTT. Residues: CASSQDLGAGELFF. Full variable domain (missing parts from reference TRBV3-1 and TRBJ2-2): DTAVSQTPKYLVTQMGNDKSIKCEQNLGHDTMYWYKQDSKKFLKIMFSYNNKELIINETVPNRFSPKSPDKAHLNLHINSLELGDSAVYFCASSQDLGAGELFFGEGSRLTVL.

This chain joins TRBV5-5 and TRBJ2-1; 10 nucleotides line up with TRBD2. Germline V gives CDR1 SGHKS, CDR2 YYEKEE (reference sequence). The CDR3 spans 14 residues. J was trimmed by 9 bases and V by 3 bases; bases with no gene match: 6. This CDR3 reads CASSWWGLASEQFF. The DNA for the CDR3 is TGTGCCAGCAGCTGGTGGGGACTAGCGTCTGAGCAGTTCTTC.

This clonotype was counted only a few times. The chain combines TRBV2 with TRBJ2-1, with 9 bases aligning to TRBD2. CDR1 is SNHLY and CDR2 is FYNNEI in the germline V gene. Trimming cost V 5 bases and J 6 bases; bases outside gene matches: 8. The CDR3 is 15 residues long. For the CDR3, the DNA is TGTGCCAGCAGTATAGCGGGAGCTAATTTCAATGAGCAGTTCTTC. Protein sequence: CASSIAGANFNEQFF.

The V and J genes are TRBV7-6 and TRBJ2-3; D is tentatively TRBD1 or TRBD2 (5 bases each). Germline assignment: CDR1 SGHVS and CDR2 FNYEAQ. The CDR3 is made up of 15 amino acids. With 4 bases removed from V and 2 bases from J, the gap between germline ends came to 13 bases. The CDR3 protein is CASSSQTGPTDTQYF. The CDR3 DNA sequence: TGTGCCAGCAGCTCGCAAACGGGGCCCACAGATACGCAGTATTTT.

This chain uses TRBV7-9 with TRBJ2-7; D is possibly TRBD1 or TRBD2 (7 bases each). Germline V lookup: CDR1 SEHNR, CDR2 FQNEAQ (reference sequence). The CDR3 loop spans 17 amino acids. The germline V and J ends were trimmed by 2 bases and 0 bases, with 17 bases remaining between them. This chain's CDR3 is CASSLKGGGVSSYEQYF. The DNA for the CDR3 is TGTGCCAGCAGCTTAAAGGGAGGGGGCGTTAGCTCCTACGAGCAGTACTTC.

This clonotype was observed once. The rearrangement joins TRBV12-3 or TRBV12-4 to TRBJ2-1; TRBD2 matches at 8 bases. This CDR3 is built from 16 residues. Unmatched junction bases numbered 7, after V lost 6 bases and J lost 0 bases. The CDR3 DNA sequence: TGTGCCAGCAGACTAACTAGCGGTTTCTCCTACAATGAGCAGTTCTTC. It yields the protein CASRLTSGFSYNEQFF.

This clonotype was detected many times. The CDR3 here is CASRRDRGFFYEQYF. The CDR3 nucleotides read TGTGCCAGCAGACGGGACAGGGGATTTTTCTACGAGCAGTACTTC. The V call is TRBV28, the J call TRBJ2-7, with TRBD1 matching over 10 bases. V gave up 6 bases and J gave up 3 bases; unmatched junction bases: 8. The CDR3 has 15 amino acids. The germline V gene encodes CDR1 MDHEN and CDR2 SYDVKM. The complete variable domain, with remaining parts taken from reference TRBV28 and TRBJ2-7, reads DVKVTQSSRYLVKRTGEKVFLECVQDMDHENMFWYRQDPGLGLRLIYFSYDVKMKEKGDIPEGYSVSREKKERFSLILESASTNQTSMYLCASRRDRGFFYEQYFGPGTRLTVT.

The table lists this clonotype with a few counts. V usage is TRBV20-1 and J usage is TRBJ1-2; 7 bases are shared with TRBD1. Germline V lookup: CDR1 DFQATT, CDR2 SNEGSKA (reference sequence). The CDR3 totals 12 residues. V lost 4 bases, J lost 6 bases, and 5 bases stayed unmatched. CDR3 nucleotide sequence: TGCAGTGCTAAGAAAGGGGGCCATGGCTACACCTTC. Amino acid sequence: CSAKKGGHGYTF.

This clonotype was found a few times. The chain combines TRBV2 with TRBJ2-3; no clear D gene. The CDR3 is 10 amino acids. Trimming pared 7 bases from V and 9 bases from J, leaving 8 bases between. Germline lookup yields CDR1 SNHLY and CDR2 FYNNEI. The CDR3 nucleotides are TGTGCCAGCACCCGGGCAACGCAGTATTTT. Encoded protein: CASTRATQYF.

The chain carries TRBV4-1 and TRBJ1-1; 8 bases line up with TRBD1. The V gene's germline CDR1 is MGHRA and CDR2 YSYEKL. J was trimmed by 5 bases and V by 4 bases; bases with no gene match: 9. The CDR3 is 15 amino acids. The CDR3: CASSRNRRGHTEAFF. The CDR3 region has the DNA TGCGCCAGCAGCCGGAACCGCAGGGGGCATACTGAAGCTTTCTTT.

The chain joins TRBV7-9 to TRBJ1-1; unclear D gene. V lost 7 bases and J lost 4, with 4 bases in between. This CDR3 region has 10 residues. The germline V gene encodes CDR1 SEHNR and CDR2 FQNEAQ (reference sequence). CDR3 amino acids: CASMGTEAFF. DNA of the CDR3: TGTGCCAGCATGGGCACTGAAGCTTTCTTT.

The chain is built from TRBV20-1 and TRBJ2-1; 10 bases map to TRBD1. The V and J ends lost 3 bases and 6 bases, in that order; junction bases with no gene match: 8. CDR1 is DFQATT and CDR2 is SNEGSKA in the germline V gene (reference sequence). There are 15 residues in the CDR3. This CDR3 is CSARGFGQGVNEQFF. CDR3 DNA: TGCAGTGCTAGGGGGTTCGGACAGGGGGTCAATGAGCAGTTCTTC.

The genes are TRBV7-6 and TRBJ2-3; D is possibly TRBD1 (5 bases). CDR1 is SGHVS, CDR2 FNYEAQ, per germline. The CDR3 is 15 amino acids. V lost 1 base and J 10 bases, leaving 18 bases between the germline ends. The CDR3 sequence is CASSLEWTPQGAQYF. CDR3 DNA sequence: TGTGCCAGCAGCTTAGAGTGGACCCCGCAAGGGGCGCAGTATTTT. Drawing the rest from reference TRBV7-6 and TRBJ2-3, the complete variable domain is GAGVSQSPRYKVTKRGQDVALRCDPISGHVSLYWYRQALGQGPEFLTYFNYEAQQDKSGLPNDRFSAERPEGSISTLTIQRTEQRDSAMYRCASSLEWTPQGAQYFGPGTRLTVL.

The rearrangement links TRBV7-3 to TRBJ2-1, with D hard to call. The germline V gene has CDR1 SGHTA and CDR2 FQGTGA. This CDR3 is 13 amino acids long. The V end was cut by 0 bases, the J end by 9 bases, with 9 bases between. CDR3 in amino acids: CASSLTPWVEQFF. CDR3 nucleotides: TGTGCCAGCAGCTTAACTCCGTGGGTTGAGCAGTTCTTC.

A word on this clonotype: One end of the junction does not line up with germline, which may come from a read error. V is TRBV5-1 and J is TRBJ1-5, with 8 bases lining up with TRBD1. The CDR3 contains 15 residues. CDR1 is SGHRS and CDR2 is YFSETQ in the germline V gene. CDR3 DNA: TGTGCCAGCAGCGATGGGACAGGCCGGAATCAGCCCCAGCATTTT. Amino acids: CASSDGTGRNQPQHF.